Sequencing of this T cell receptor (beta chain) was carried out in a study of technical replicates of blood from a handful of donors. Germline CDR1 and CDR2: SGHAT and FQDESV (reference sequence). V lost 3 bases, J lost 6 bases, and 11 bases stayed unmatched. This CDR3 has 15 residues. Repertoires were generated with immunoSEQ multiplex PCR, while TCRdb's copy carries only in-frame clones and drops some. This sample has tens of thousands of clones, with around nine tenths found just once. The receptor was derived from a human donor in good health. Some clones in this sample may be carry-over from other donors' samples. Sequenced input: PBMCs. The chain carries TRBV11-1 and TRBJ2-7; 7 bases are a match to TRBD2. The CDR3 DNA reads as TGTGCCAGCAGCTTCGCTAGCGGAACAACTATCGAGCAGTACTTC. It specifies CASSFASGTTIEQYF. The variable domain in full, completed from reference TRBV11-1 and TRBJ2-7, reads EAEVAQSPRYKITEKSQAVAFWCDPISGHATLYWYRQILGQGPELLVQFQDESVVDDSQLPKDRFSAERLKGVDSTLKIQPAELGDSAMYLCASSFASGTTIEQYFGPGTRLTVT.